These 23 T cell receptor beta chains share one sample of origin, sequenced in a study of T cells in Graves' hyperthyroidism and ophthalmopathy. Amplified TCR beta CDR3 regions derived from RNA transcripts. In the first-round RT-PCR of the TCR CDR3, the HTBI primer set was used. MiXCR, run by TCRdb on the multiplex PCR reads, gives a single entry per CDR3 protein. The sample contains around 600,000 distinct CDR3 sequences, approximately 15% of which appear only once. What was sequenced was blood. Receptor source: a woman aged 18-29 years with Graves' ophthalmopathy.

The V gene is TRBV6-1, the J gene TRBJ2-3, with no clear D. The germline V and J ends were trimmed by 10 bases and 2 bases, with 16 bases remaining between them. The germline gives CDR1 MNHNS, CDR2 SASEGT. The CDR3 loop spans 14 amino acids. The DNA of the CDR3 is TGTGCCACCAGGACGGCCCTGAACACAGATACGCAGTATTTT. As protein: CATRTALNTDTQYF.

The CDR3 region has the DNA TGCGCCAGCAGCCCTGCCCTCGGACTAGCGGGAGGGCGGACCGGGGAGCTGTTTTTT. Translated: CASSPALGLAGGRTGELFF. The chain recombines TRBV4-1 with TRBJ2-2, with TRBD2 matching over 15 bases. The junction had 11 bases not matched to a gene; V was cut back by 4 bases and J by 5 bases. CDR3 length: 19 amino acids. CDR1 is MGHRA, CDR2 YSYEKL, per germline.

This clonotype was picked up a small number of times. J is TRBJ2-1 and V is TRBV4-1, with D uncertain. This CDR3 has 16 amino acids. Deletions cut 5 bases from V and 0 bases from J, with 14 bases between. Germline V gives CDR1 MGHRA, CDR2 YSYEKL. CDR3 sequence reads: CASSGIGSSSYNEQFF. DNA of the CDR3: TGCGCCAGCAGCGGAATCGGGTCGAGCTCCTACAATGAGCAGTTCTTC.

This clonotype was counted only a few times. The chain is built from TRBV25-1 and TRBJ1-3; D ambiguous. This CDR3 is built from 16 residues. V lost 2 bases and J 2 bases, leaving 13 bases between the germline ends. CDR1 MGHDK and CDR2 SYGVNS come from the germline V gene. In DNA form, the CDR3 reads TGTGCCAGCAGTGAAGTGGTGCCCGGACCTGGAAACACCATATATTTT. Its translation is CASSEVVPGPGNTIYF.

The sample holds many counts of this clonotype. The DNA of the CDR3 is TGTGCCAGCGGGAAAGAGTTAGGGCTTCCTACAGATACGCAGTATTTT. This codes for CASGKELGLPTDTQYF. The V call is TRBV28, the J call TRBJ2-3; D ambiguous. The CDR3 has 16 amino acids. Trimming took off 8 bases at V and 3 bases at J, with 21 bases between the two ends. Germline assignment: CDR1 MDHEN and CDR2 SYDVKM.

This rearrangement joins TRBV27 to TRBJ2-2; 7 bases align to TRBD2. The CDR3 is made up of 16 amino acids. The junction had 12 bases not matched to a gene; V was cut back by 4 bases and J by 7 bases. Germline loops: CDR1 MNHEY, CDR2 SMNVEV (reference sequence). This CDR3 reads CASSYLDRAGVGELFF. In DNA, the CDR3 is TGTGCCAGCAGTTACTTGGATAGGGCGGGGGTCGGGGAGCTGTTTTTT.

This clonotype was counted only a few times. The chain links TRBV25-1 to TRBJ1-2; 9 nucleotides match TRBD1. The V segment lost 4 bases and the J segment 6 bases; nucleotides outside the gene matches: 6. Germline lookup yields CDR1 MGHDK and CDR2 SYGVNS. The CDR3 runs to 14 residues. CDR3 sequence reads: CASSGRRTGDGYTF. CDR3 DNA sequence: TGTGCCAGCAGTGGAAGGAGGACAGGGGATGGCTACACCTTC.

This clonotype was picked up many times. The V gene is TRBV28, the J gene TRBJ2-5, with D possibly matching TRBD2 (5 bases). Germline-derived CDR1 and CDR2 are MDHEN and SYDVKM. V was trimmed by 3 bases and J by 7 bases, leaving 27 bases between them. This CDR3 has 18 residues. The CDR3 is CASSFEGRWGTAVSTQYF. The CDR3 coding sequence is TGTGCCAGCAGTTTTGAGGGCAGGTGGGGTACGGCGGTTTCGACCCAGTACTTC.

The chain recombines TRBV5-1 with TRBJ2-3, with D tentatively TRBD1 (6 bases). The CDR3 is made up of 16 amino acids. Trimming removed 0 bases at V and 2 bases at J, with 13 bases between. Germline values: CDR1 SGHRS, CDR2 YFSETQ. The CDR3 sequence: CASSLVGGLATDTQYF. The CDR3 bases are TGCGCCAGCAGCTTGGTTGGGGGCCTTGCCACAGATACGCAGTATTTT.

The chain carries TRBV5-1 and TRBJ1-3, with unresolved D. Between the trimmed V and J ends, which lost 1 base and 2 bases, there was a span of 10 bases. The CDR3 contains 15 residues. Per the germline V gene, CDR1 is SGHRS and CDR2 is YFSETQ. The CDR3 here is CASSLPTGAGNTIYF. The CDR3 nucleotides read TGCGCCAGCAGCTTGCCAACGGGTGCTGGAAACACCATATATTTT.

This clonotype has at least ten counts. The chain has TRBV28 and TRBJ2-1; TRBD2 matches 8 bases. Germline CDR1 and CDR2: MDHEN and SYDVKM. V lost 3 bases to trimming and J lost 1 base; unmatched junction nucleotides: 8. The CDR3 covers 17 residues. CDR3 amino acids: CASSFIFAGGSYNEQFF. The CDR3 DNA is TGTGCCAGCAGTTTCATCTTCGCGGGAGGATCCTACAATGAGCAGTTCTTC. Full variable domain (remainder filled in from reference TRBV28 and TRBJ2-1): DVKVTQSSRYLVKRTGEKVFLECVQDMDHENMFWYRQDPGLGLRLIYFSYDVKMKEKGDIPEGYSVSREKKERFSLILESASTNQTSMYLCASSFIFAGGSYNEQFFGPGTRLTVL.

This clonotype was seen ten or more times. The rearrangement uses TRBV10-3 and TRBJ1-5; weak D call: TRBD1 (6 bases). The V and J ends lost 4 bases and 4 bases respectively, with 14 bases between them. The CDR3 length is 15 residues. The germline gives CDR1 ENHRY, CDR2 SYGVKD. CDR3 in amino acids: CAISGGGLENQPQHF. CDR3 coding DNA: TGTGCCATCAGTGGCGGGGGGCTAGAAAATCAGCCCCAGCATTTT.

As DNA, the CDR3 is TGTGCCAGCAGTGAAGTCTTAGGGGAGAACTATGGCTACACCTTC. This sequence encodes CASSEVLGENYGYTF. The chain is built from TRBV6-1 and TRBJ1-2; tentatively, D is TRBD1 (5 bases). Trimming stripped 1 base from V and 2 bases from J, with 11 bases between. The length of the CDR3 is 15 residues. The germline gives CDR1 MNHNS, CDR2 SASEGT.

This clonotype was observed at least ten times. The chain joins TRBV28 to TRBJ2-1; 7 nucleotides match TRBD1. V trimming: 6 bases; J trimming: 7 bases; junction bases outside the gene matches: 6. Looked up from germline, CDR1 is MDHEN and CDR2 is SYDVKM. The CDR3 extends over 13 amino acids. CDR3 residues: CASRSGTVNEQFF. The CDR3 DNA is TGTGCCAGCAGATCCGGGACAGTGAATGAGCAGTTCTTC. The full variable domain, rest sourced from reference TRBV28 and TRBJ2-1, is DVKVTQSSRYLVKRTGEKVFLECVQDMDHENMFWYRQDPGLGLRLIYFSYDVKMKEKGDIPEGYSVSREKKERFSLILESASTNQTSMYLCASRSGTVNEQFFGPGTRLTVL.

This clonotype showed up many times. This chain's CDR3 is CASSQGSPGETQYF. CDR3 in DNA: TGTGCCAGCAGCCAAGGTTCCCCCGGAGAGACCCAGTACTTC. This chain uses TRBV3-1 with TRBJ2-5; the D is unclear. V was shortened by 1 base and J by 4 bases, with 10 bases between the two germline ends. This CDR3 comprises 14 residues. The germline V gene encodes CDR1 LGHDT and CDR2 YNNKEL (reference sequence).

This clonotype appeared a few times. As DNA, the CDR3 is TGCAGCGTTTTGCAGGGCGACTATGGCTACACCTTC. This translates into CSVLQGDYGYTF. This chain links TRBV29-1 with TRBJ1-2, with a tentative D call TRBD1 (5 bases). From germline, CDR1 is SQVTM and CDR2 ANQGSEA. The CDR3 is 12 residues long. V shed 5 bases and J shed 3 bases, with 10 bases lying between them.

This chain joins TRBV19 and TRBJ2-2; 9 positions match TRBD1. This CDR3 comprises 13 residues. The germline V gene encodes CDR1 LNHDA and CDR2 SQIVND (reference sequence). Trimming took 5 bases from V and 8 from J; bases not matched to a gene: 3. CDR3 DNA sequence: TGTGCCAGTAGTTCGACAGGGGGAGGGGAGCTGTTTTTT. Residues: CASSSTGGGELFF.

In its sample, this clonotype was seen many times. V gene TRBV20-1 combines with J gene TRBJ2-7; maybe TRBD1 (6 bases). The germline gives CDR1 DFQATT, CDR2 SNEGSKA (reference sequence). The CDR3 consists of 13 residues. V lost 6 bases, J lost 2 bases, and 14 bases lay in between. This CDR3 is CSAVQGRAYEQYF. CDR3 coding DNA: TGCAGTGCCGTACAGGGCCGGGCCTACGAGCAGTACTTC.

This clonotype was found many times. The chain carries TRBV11-3 and TRBJ2-1; 9 bases match TRBD2. This CDR3 is 17 amino acids long. Germline CDR1 is SGHNT and CDR2 is YENEEA. Trimming removed 1 base from V and 3 bases from J; junction bases left unmatched: 7. CDR3 residues: CASSLGPGLANYNEQFF. CDR3 nucleotide sequence: TGTGCCAGCAGCTTAGGTCCGGGACTAGCCAACTACAATGAGCAGTTCTTC.

V gene TRBV7-6 combines with J gene TRBJ2-2; D gene uncertain. The germline V and J ends were trimmed by 5 bases and 6 bases, with 13 bases remaining between them. Germline V CDR1 and CDR2: SGHVS, FNYEAQ. The CDR3 consists of 14 residues. Here the CDR3 reads CASSARELAGELFF. In DNA form, the CDR3 reads TGTGCCAGCAGCGCTAGAGAACTCGCCGGGGAGCTGTTTTTT.

This clonotype was counted many times. One end of the junction varies from germline; a read error may be responsible. The chain employs TRBV5-1 and TRBJ1-1, with unresolved D. Germline lookup yields CDR1 SGHRS and CDR2 YFSETQ. The CDR3 length is 12 residues. The CDR3 DNA sequence: TGTGCCAGCAGTCGGGGGAACACTGAAGCTTTCTTT. Amino acids: CASSRGNTEAFF.

This clonotype was picked up many times. This chain uses TRBV7-2 with TRBJ1-1; D gene unclear. Germline CDR1 SGHTA, CDR2 FQGNSA. V lost 1 base and J 4 bases, leaving 7 bases between the germline ends. CDR3 size: 13 residues. In DNA form, the CDR3 reads TGTGCCAGCAGCTTAGAGGAGGGCACTGAAGCTTTCTTT. It encodes CASSLEEGTEAFF.

This clonotype came up many times. The chain couples TRBV30 to TRBJ1-1, with TRBD1 identical over 7 bases. From germline, CDR1 is GTSNPN and CDR2 SVGIG (reference sequence). The CDR3 contains 14 residues. V dropped 0 bases and J dropped 5; count of bases not matched to a gene: 6. DNA for the CDR3: TGTGCCTGGAGTGTCGACAGGGCGGGAACTGAAGCTTTCTTT. As protein: CAWSVDRAGTEAFF.